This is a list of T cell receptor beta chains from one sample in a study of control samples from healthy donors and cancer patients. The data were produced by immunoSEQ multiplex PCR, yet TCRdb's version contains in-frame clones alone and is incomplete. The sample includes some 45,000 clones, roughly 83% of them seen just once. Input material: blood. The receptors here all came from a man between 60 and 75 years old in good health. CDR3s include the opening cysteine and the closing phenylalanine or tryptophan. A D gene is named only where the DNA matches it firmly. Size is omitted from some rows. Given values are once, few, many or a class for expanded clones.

DNA: TGTGCTAGTGGCGACGAGTACGGCACCGGGGAGCTGTTTTTT; CDR3: CASGDEYGTGELFF; D: NA; V: TRBV12-5; J: TRBJ2-2; size: NA
DNA: TGTGCCAGTAGTACGGTGGGGAGCACAGATACGCAGTATTTT; CDR3: CASSTVGSTDTQYF; D: NA; V: TRBV19; J: TRBJ2-3; size: NA
DNA: TGTGCCAGCAGCCAAGAGAGGGACAGGGGGCTTCGTGGCTACACCTTC; CDR3: CASSQERDRGLRGYTF; D: TRBD1; V: TRBV14; J: TRBJ1-2; size: NA
DNA: TGTGCCAGTAGTATAGATCCAGGTGGACTAGCGGGAGTTTACAATGAGCAGTTCTTC; CDR3: CASSIDPGGLAGVYNEQFF; D: TRBD2; V: TRBV19; J: TRBJ2-1; size: NA
DNA: TGTGCCACCAGTGATCGTTTGATGAACTATGGCTACACCTTC; CDR3: CATSDRLMNYGYTF; D: NA; V: TRBV24-1; J: TRBJ1-2; size: NA
DNA: TGTGCCAGCAGCCCGGACAGGGCGAGCTCTGGAAACACCATATATTTT; CDR3: CASSPDRASSGNTIYF; D: TRBD1; V: TRBV7-9; J: TRBJ1-3; size: NA
DNA: TGTGCCAGCAGTGAAACCGGGAGCTCCTACAATGAGCAGTTCTTC; CDR3: CASSETGSSYNEQFF; D: NA; V: TRBV28; J: TRBJ2-1; size: NA
DNA: TGTGCCAGCAGCCAAGATCAGGTTTCAGGAAACACCATATATTTT; CDR3: CASSQDQVSGNTIYF; D: NA; V: TRBV14; J: TRBJ1-3; size: NA
DNA: TGCGCCAGCAGCTTGGCCTCTCAGGGAGACTACACCTTC; CDR3: CASSLASQGDYTF; D: NA; V: TRBV5-1; J: TRBJ1-2; size: NA
DNA: TGTGCCAGCAGTCTCGGACTAGCGGGGGGCGGGGAGACCCAGTACTTC; CDR3: CASSLGLAGGGETQYF; D: TRBD2; V: TRBV2; J: TRBJ2-5; size: few
DNA: TGCGCCAGCAGCCCGAAAATGGGACTAGCGAGCACCGGGGAGCTGTTTTTT; CDR3: CASSPKMGLASTGELFF; D: TRBD2; V: TRBV4-3; J: TRBJ2-2; size: NA
DNA: TGTGCCAGCAGCCAAGATCGAGGGCTGGAAAAACTGTTTTTT; CDR3: CASSQDRGLEKLFF; D: NA; V: TRBV4-2; J: TRBJ1-4; size: NA
DNA: TGTGCCAGCAGCTTACCCTTAGGACAGCTTACTAACTATGGCTACACCTTC; CDR3: CASSLPLGQLTNYGYTF; D: NA; V: TRBV7-9; J: TRBJ1-2; size: NA
DNA: TGTGCCAGCAGCGGGCCGGGGGGGCTGAACACTGAAGCTTTCTTT; CDR3: CASSGPGGLNTEAFF; D: NA; V: TRBV14; J: TRBJ1-1; size: once
DNA: TGTGCCAGCAGCCTAGACCACACCGGGGAGCTGTTTTTT; CDR3: CASSLDHTGELFF; D: NA; V: TRBV11-2; J: TRBJ2-2; size: NA
DNA: TGTGCCAGCAGCCCCGGACAGAGAGGCTACACCTTC; CDR3: CASSPGQRGYTF; D: NA; V: TRBV6-5; J: TRBJ1-2; size: NA
DNA: TGTGCCAGCAGCGCCTATACAGGGGGCTTCTACAATGAGCAGTTCTTC; CDR3: CASSAYTGGFYNEQFF; D: TRBD1; V: TRBV11-1; J: TRBJ2-1; size: NA
DNA: TGTGCCAGCAGTTATGGGACAGGGAATAACTATGGCTACACCTTC; CDR3: CASSYGTGNNYGYTF; D: TRBD1; V: TRBV27; J: TRBJ1-2; size: few
DNA: TGCGCCAGCAGTGCCGCGGTTAGCACAGATACGCAGTATTTT; CDR3: CASSAAVSTDTQYF; D: NA; V: TRBV10-1; J: TRBJ2-3; size: once
DNA: TGTGCCAGCAGCGTAGTGGGTTCACCCCTCCACTTT; CDR3: CASSVVGSPLHF; D: NA; V: TRBV9; J: TRBJ1-6; size: NA
DNA: TGTGCCAGCAGCGTCCACCCAGGGGACGGTGAGCAGTTCTTC; CDR3: CASSVHPGDGEQFF; D: NA; V: TRBV9; J: TRBJ2-1; size: NA
DNA: TGTGCCAGCGAATTGGGGAGGTACGGCTACACCTTC; CDR3: CASELGRYGYTF; D: NA; V: TRBV2; J: TRBJ1-2; size: NA
DNA: TGTGCCAGCAGTTCTTCTATTTCGACAGGGTCAAGCTATGGCTACACCTTC; CDR3: CASSSSISTGSSYGYTF; D: TRBD1; V: TRBV27; J: TRBJ1-2; size: NA
DNA: TGTGCCTGGAGTGGCGGGAGGGACACCGGGGAGCTGTTTTTT; CDR3: CAWSGGRDTGELFF; D: TRBD2; V: TRBV30; J: TRBJ2-2; size: NA